Listed below are T cell receptor beta chains from one sample, sequenced in a study of CD8+CD57+ T cells in acquired aplastic anemia. TCRdb reprocessed the reads with MiXCR, giving one entry per CDR3 protein. The sample lists 150,000 to 180,000 distinct CDR3 sequences, 40% to 65% occurring once. The source material was sorted CD4+, CD8+, or CD8+CD57+ T cells (not recorded which) from PBMCs. The receptor set was obtained from a human donor with aplastic anemia. Each CDR3 is given with its conserved first and last residue. Each record gives: D gene, clone size, V gene, J gene, CDR3 DNA, CDR3 protein. A D gene is named only where the DNA matches it firmly. Only some rows state a clone size, as once, few, many or a class for expanded clones.

-	-	TRBV9	TRBJ2-7	TGTGCCAGCAGCACGGGACATAGAAGCTACGAGCAGTACTTC	CASSTGHRSYEQYF
-	few	TRBV18	TRBJ2-4	TGTGCCAGCTCACGGGTGGGGCAGAACATTCAGTACTTC	CASSRVGQNIQYF
-	-	TRBV20-1	TRBJ1-6	TGCAGTGCTAGGAGGGACGGACAAAGCTCCTATAATTCACCCCTCCACTTT	CSARRDGQSSYNSPLHF
TRBD2	many	TRBV4-1	TRBJ2-3	TGCGCCAGCAGCCAAGAGGGGGAAGGACTAGGCACAGATACGCAGTATTTT	CASSQEGEGLGTDTQYF
-	-	TRBV2	TRBJ2-7	TGTGCCAGCACCCTGCAACAGGGAGAGCAGTACTTC	CASTLQQGEQYF
-	-	TRBV6-1	TRBJ1-3	TGTGCCAGCAGCCCTCGAACAGGAGGAAACACCATATATTTT	CASSPRTGGNTIYF
TRBD2	-	TRBV19	TRBJ2-2	TGTGCCAGTATCAGCGGGGACACCGGGGAGCTGTTTTTT	CASISGDTGELFF
-	many	TRBV2	TRBJ2-7	TGTGCCAGCGGCTCCCTCGAGGCGGGTAATAGCTACGAGCAGTACTTC	CASGSLEAGNSYEQYF
-	many	TRBV14	TRBJ1-3	TGTGCCAGCAGCCAAGAGTCAGGGCCTGGAAACACCATATATTTT	CASSQESGPGNTIYF
-	-	TRBV5-1	TRBJ2-3	TGCGCCAGCAGAGGGGTTACTAGCACAGATACGCAGTATTTT	CASRGVTSTDTQYF
-	-	TRBV10-3	TRBJ1-6	TGTGCCAGCAGTTACCGGGACCTAGGGAATTCACCCCTCCACTTT	CASSYRDLGNSPLHF
TRBD1	many	TRBV7-6	TRBJ2-1	TGTGCCAGCAGCCCCCCCGGACAGGGGTCCTACAATGAGCAGTTCTTC	CASSPPGQGSYNEQFF
TRBD2	many	TRBV19	TRBJ2-2	TGTGCCAGTAGTATAAGCTCGAGCGGGATCACCGGGGAGCTGTTTTTT	CASSISSSGITGELFF
TRBD2	many	TRBV24-1	TRBJ2-2	TGTGCCACCAGTGACCGGCGGGGGGTAACCGGGGAGCTGTTTTTT	CATSDRRGVTGELFF
TRBD2	-	TRBV6-2/TRBV6-3	TRBJ2-5	TGTGCCAGCAGTTACGCGACTAGCTTACTGTTGGGGGGTAACCAAGAGACCCAGTACTTC	CASSYATSLLLGGNQETQYF
-	-	TRBV19	TRBJ2-1	TGTGCCAGTAGTATAGGGGGGGGCGAGCAGTTCTTC	CASSIGGGEQFF
-	many	TRBV10-3	TRBJ1-4	TGTGCCATCACCCACGGGAGGTTGGTGGTTCTTTCCCAAGAAAAACTGTTTTTT	CAITHGRLVVLSQEKLFF
TRBD2	-	TRBV4-1	TRBJ2-1	TGCGCCAGCAGCCAAGATAGCGGTAGCGGGGGTAAGAATGAGCAGTTCTTC	CASSQDSGSGGKNEQFF
-	-	TRBV15	TRBJ1-2	TGTGCCACCAGCAGAGATTGGAGCGCCACTAACTATGGCTACACCTTC	CATSRDWSATNYGYTF
-	-	TRBV25-1	TRBJ1-6	TGTGCCAGCAGCGCCGAAGGAAGGGGTCGGAATTCACCCCTCCACTTT	CASSAEGRGRNSPLHF
-	-	TRBV7-8	TRBJ2-5	TGTGCCAGCAGCCAAGATCCGAGGGAAACCCAGTACTTC	CASSQDPRETQYF
TRBD1	-	TRBV20-1	TRBJ2-7	TGCAGTGCTAGCCCGGGACAGGGGTTCCGCGAGCAGTACTTC	CSASPGQGFREQYF
TRBD2	many	TRBV19	TRBJ2-3	TGTGCCAGTAGTATCGCTAGCGGGGGAACCGGCACAGATACGCAGTATTTT	CASSIASGGTGTDTQYF
-	many	TRBV13	TRBJ1-3	TGTGCCAGCAGCTTACTCCCTAGCTCTGGAAACACCATATATTTT	CASSLLPSSGNTIYF
TRBD2	many	TRBV13	TRBJ2-7	TGTGCCAGCAGCTCCACTAGCGCCGCTAACTACGAGCAGTACTTC	CASSSTSAANYEQYF
-	-	TRBV7-2	TRBJ1-5	TGTGCCAGCAGCTTAGCGGTACAGGGAAATCAGCCCCAGCATTTT	CASSLAVQGNQPQHF
-	-	TRBV9	TRBJ2-5	TGTGCCAGCAGCGACCCTTACAGGGAAGAGACCCAGTACTTC	CASSDPYREETQYF
TRBD1	few	TRBV5-6	TRBJ2-1	TGTGCCAGCAGCTCCGCCGGGGCAGGGGGCCCTCGCAATGAGCAGTTCTTC	CASSSAGAGGPRNEQFF